This T cell receptor beta chain was sequenced in a study of blood T cell repertoires in COVID-19 (dated by TCRdb to 2018 to 2021). For the study in its entirety: Samples from collaborators originated in the United States, Italy and Spain and spanned both the acute and convalescent phases of COVID-19. The prospective study material was composed of cDNA or gDNA derived from T cells, B-cell-depleted T cells, or PBMCs. Subjects who had been exposed to COVID-19, were actively infected with it, or had recovered from it provided the deeply sampled blood TCRbeta repertoires that made up the dataset. The repertoires were released in a freely available public database intended as a resource for research on the immune response to SARS-CoV-2. The samples were drawn from two sources: the first 160 participants of the ongoing ImmuneRACE study, and over 1,000 subjects contributed by 6 global collaborators. The sample metadata nearly always contained a de-identified subject ID, COVID-19 status, age in years and sex. Where HLA class I and class II types were available, the types were taken from metadata supplied by the sample provider, not from assay-based typing.

Overall results and qualifications from the work: How much clinical and demographic metadata was included differed by source and by participant, and the metadata was provided uncurated.

TCRbeta CDR3 regions were amplified from genomic DNA using the immunoSEQ Assay, a bias-controlled multiplex PCR. Concerning the study's data processing: The number of nucleated cells in each sample was estimated by amplification of reference gene primers within the assay. To quantify the absolute abundance of each unique TCRbeta CDR3 rearrangement, sequence reads were collapsed and filtered. For each sample, productive Simpson clonality was calculated as the square root of Simpson's diversity index over productive rearrangements. Entries here come from immuneACCESS through TCRdb and include only in-frame sequences with V and J called. Some clones fail to appear in such tables; in the studies checked, an unresolved V gene covers under half of the shortfall, and the cause of the remainder is unknown. From that table come the V and J calls and clone size; the DNA was used to work out D and trimming. The sample yields 200,000 to 250,000 clones; 80% were counted once. Clones ranked in the top ten supply approximately 6.6% of the sample.

Each collaborating institution followed its own protocols to collect whole blood in K2EDTA tubes. For TCRbeta analysis, collaborators shipped samples in one of three forms: frozen whole blood, isolated PBMCs, or DNA extracted from either of those sample types. CDR1 and CDR2 were assigned from the germline V gene as SGHTA and FQGTGA. The CDR3, from cysteine to phenylalanine, totals 13 residues. Kept here is only the CDR3 DNA, which spans 39 bases and is read in frame from base 1. Between the V and J ends, shortened by 5 bases and 4 bases respectively, the junction contains 11 bases. Turning to this clone: Its antigen is not yet known. Qualities for individual bases were not recorded, and no much larger clone is one base off.

Material: peripheral blood. The clonotype comes from a woman in her 70s with acute or convalescent COVID-19. The chain uses TRBV7-3 and TRBJ2-5, and possibly TRBD1, on 6 matching bases. The CDR3 region: CASSPGALETQYF. The DNA sequence reads TGTGCCAGCAGCCCAGGGGCTCTAGAGACCCAGTACTTC.